The clone carrying this T cell receptor beta chain was recorded at least ten times. No antigen is known for it. The sample belongs to a study of human T cells and chemical hapten exposure. Study observations and caveats: Alopecia in all donors means immunity may differ from healthy individuals. TCRs above 1 in 1000 frequency stayed constant with DPC sensitization.

Trimming cost V 3 bases and J 4 bases, with 7 bases left between them. CDR3 length: 13 amino acids. A single record per CDR3 protein comes from TCRdb applying MiXCR to the RACE reads. The repertoire holds tens of thousands of distinct CDR3 sequences, about a tenth seen once, with approximately 7% in the top ten. Time point given: patch test 2, 6 weeks after DPC sensitization. Treatment described: therapeutic diphenylcyclopropenone sensitization with weekly scalp DPC. The V and J genes are TRBV12-3 or TRBV12-4 and TRBJ1-5; no firm D call. The clonotype was recovered from a woman aged 50 to 65 with alopecia areata. Some clones in this sample may be carry-over from other donors' samples. Sequenced here: whole blood, sampled in connection with sensitization to the hapten diphenylcyclopropenone (DPC). CDR3 amino acids: CASSFTGNQPQHF. In DNA form, the CDR3 reads TGTGCCAGCAGTTTCACCGGGAATCAGCCCCAGCATTTT.